Listed here is a single TCR beta chain. The antigen remains undetermined. This record belongs to a study of T cell repertoires in cytomegalovirus infection. Study as a whole: Recently identified HLA-C-restricted CMV epitopes and well-studied HLA-B-restricted CMV epitopes were used by the study. Matching HLA type and CMV infection were both indicated by public TCR beta signatures.

Study results and caveats: Across the ex vivo response, the dominant clonotypes were HLA-C-restricted CMV-specific TCR beta clonotypes. The study identified carriers of CMV plus the relevant HLA from cumulative public TCR beta family frequency.

Germline V gene sequence: CDR1 MNHEY, CDR2 SMNVEV (reference sequence). V lost 5 bases to trimming and J lost 5 bases, with 15 bases between them. There are 15 residues in the CDR3. Each CDR3 protein is one row after TCRdb ran MiXCR on the reads. The table lists some 920,000 distinct CDR3 sequences, roughly 30% of them singletons. The chain combines TRBV27 with TRBJ1-4, with D perhaps TRBD1 (5 bases). Here the sequenced sample was cultured CD8+ T cells from PBMCs, taken from culture after CMV antigen stimulation. The TCR sequence derives from a human donor in good health (CMV status not recorded). Some clones in this sample may be carry-over from other donors' samples. CDR3 sequence: CASSPRGVANEKLFF. DNA of the CDR3: TGTGCCAGCAGTCCCCGAGGGGTGGCGAATGAAAAACTGTTTTTT.